Below are 18 T cell receptor beta chains sequenced from a single sample in a study of post-analysis software for immune sequencing data. General study findings and limits: Roughly five TRBV segments appeared more often in patients than in controls, and TRBV5-6, TRBV5-1 and TRBV20-1 were among these.

Libraries were made from TCR beta cDNA, and they carried unique molecular identifiers. TCRdb itself ran the PCR reads through MiXCR, one entry per CDR3 protein. The sample includes roughly 670,000 distinct CDR3 sequences, around 60% of them seen just once. No antigen is known for these receptors. Input material: blood. All receptors derive from a girl aged 2-9 years with multiple sclerosis.

V usage is TRBV3-1 and J usage is TRBJ2-1; D is ambiguous. V was shortened by 0 bases and J by 5 bases, with 5 bases between the two germline ends. Looked up from germline, CDR1 is LGHDT and CDR2 is YNNKEL (reference sequence). There are 13 residues in the CDR3. The CDR3 DNA is TGTGCCAGCAGCCAAGATATGAACAATGAGCAGTTCTTC. It specifies CASSQDMNNEQFF.

The chain employs TRBV6-6 and TRBJ2-4; 8 bases are a match to TRBD1. Matching the DNA end better, TRBJ2-5 makes the J call doubtful. This CDR3 region has 16 residues. Germline assignment: CDR1 MNHNY and CDR2 SVGAGI (reference sequence). CDR3 amino acids: CASSYSQGALEETQYF. The CDR3 coding sequence is TGTGCCAGCAGTTACTCCCAGGGGGCATTGGAGGAGACCCAGTACTTC.

This chain uses TRBV2 with TRBJ2-7, with a tentative D call TRBD2 (6 bases). Trimming shortened V by 0 bases and J by 2 bases, and 17 bases separated the two germline ends. This CDR3 has 17 residues. In germline, CDR1 is SNHLY, CDR2 FYNNEI. The CDR3 loop is CASSEAQDPGLTYEQYF. The CDR3 nucleotides are TGTGCCAGCAGTGAAGCGCAGGATCCGGGACTGACCTACGAGCAGTACTTC.

The chain uses TRBV11-2 and TRBJ1-2, with a tentative D call TRBD1 (6 bases). CDR3 length: 16 amino acids. Germline CDR1 is SGHAT and CDR2 is FQNNGV. The ends were cut back, 2 bases at V and 4 bases at J, with 17 bases in the middle. CDR3 amino acids: CASSLRYGGEVYGYTF. CDR3 coding DNA: TGTGCCAGCAGCTTAAGATACGGGGGCGAGGTCTATGGCTACACCTTC.

This clonotype appeared a few times. The gene calls are TRBV29-1 and TRBJ2-7; D possibly uses TRBD1 or TRBD2 (7 bases each). The CDR3 extends over 16 amino acids. Trimming took 7 bases from V and 2 from J, leaving 24 bases between them. Germline CDR1 and CDR2: SQVTM and ANQGSEA. This CDR3 reads CSARGGSAGETYEQYF. Here the CDR3 DNA reads TGCAGCGCCAGGGGGGGATCGGCGGGAGAGACCTACGAGCAGTACTTC.

V is TRBV6-2 or TRBV6-3 and J is TRBJ2-1, with 11 positions matching TRBD2. This CDR3 region has 15 residues. V trimming: 5 bases; J trimming: 7 bases; junction bases outside the gene matches: 7. Germline V gene data show CDR1 as MNHEY and CDR2 as SVGEGT. CDR3 residues: CASSITSGSGNEQFF. The CDR3 DNA sequence: TGTGCCAGCAGTATAACTAGCGGGAGTGGAAATGAGCAGTTCTTC.

This clonotype was seen a handful of times. J is TRBJ2-4 and V is TRBV6-1; D is possibly TRBD1 (6 bases). CDR1 is MNHNS, CDR2 SASEGT, per germline. Trimming took 2 bases from V and 10 from J, leaving 9 bases between them. CDR3 size: 12 residues. The CDR3 coding sequence is TGTGCCAGCAGTGAAACAGGGTGGATTCAGTACTTC. It specifies CASSETGWIQYF.

This chain uses TRBV20-1 with TRBJ2-1, with a weak D call TRBD2 (6 bases). V lost 4 bases and J 1 base, leaving 14 bases between the germline ends. This CDR3 comprises 15 residues. Germline lookup yields CDR1 DFQATT and CDR2 SNEGSKA (reference sequence). CDR3 bases: TGCAGTGCTACGGGGGTAGCGGATTCCTACAATGAGCAGTTCTTC. It specifies CSATGVADSYNEQFF.

This clonotype was picked up a small number of times. A read error may produce the germline difference seen at one junction end. The chain joins TRBV5-1 to TRBJ1-2; a possible D gene is TRBD1 (5 bases). The CDR3 length is 16 residues. Looked up from germline, CDR1 is SGHRS and CDR2 is YFSETQ. The CDR3 DNA is TGCGCCAGCAGCCCTCGATTTGCGGGTCAGGGAGGTGGCTACACCTTT. Encoded protein: CASSPRFAGQGGGYTF.

The J gene is TRBJ2-3, the V gene TRBV20-1; 8 bases line up with TRBD1. CDR1 and CDR2 (germline): DFQATT, SNEGSKA (reference sequence). The CDR3 is 14 residues long. Trimming cost V 7 bases and J 2 bases; bases outside gene matches: 8. The CDR3 DNA follows: TGCAGTGTCGCACAGGGGGTTTCCACAGATACGCAGTATTTT. Its translation: CSVAQGVSTDTQYF.

In this sample, this clonotype turned up a few times. The chain is built from TRBV6-5 and TRBJ2-1; 8 nucleotides align to TRBD2. The CDR3 sequence is 16 residues long. Germline V gene sequence: CDR1 MNHEY, CDR2 SVGAGI. Losses at the gene ends were 6 bases for V and 9 bases for J; bases not matched to a gene: 16. The CDR3 DNA is TGTGCCAGCAGCCTCGGGATTACAGCGGGAGTTGGTGAGCAGTTCTTC. As protein: CASSLGITAGVGEQFF.

CDR3 in DNA: TGCGCCAGCAGCTCGAAACCAAGCGGGAGGGACTACAATGAGCAGTTCTTC. This translates into CASSSKPSGRDYNEQFF. The chain links TRBV4-1 to TRBJ2-1; 10 bases line up with TRBD2. CDR3 length equals 17 residues. Germline V lookup: CDR1 MGHRA, CDR2 YSYEKL. Germline trimming cut 5 bases from V and 3 bases from J; bases unmatched to any gene: 10.

This clonotype is a singleton in its sample. V gene TRBV27 combines with J gene TRBJ1-1; D not certain. The V end was cut by 2 bases, the J end by 2 bases, with 12 bases between. The CDR3 consists of 15 residues. The germline V gene has CDR1 MNHEY and CDR2 SMNVEV (reference sequence). The CDR3: CASSLLPGINTEAFF. The CDR3 bases are TGTGCCAGCAGTTTACTTCCGGGGATCAACACTGAAGCTTTCTTT.

This rearrangement joins TRBV5-6 to TRBJ2-5; no definite D call. This CDR3 contains 14 residues. Germline CDR1 and CDR2: SGHDT and YYEEEE. V was trimmed by 1 base and J by 5 bases, leaving 12 bases between them. The CDR3 nucleotides read TGTGCCAGCAGCTTGTCACCAGGCGTGGAGACCCAGTACTTC. It yields the protein CASSLSPGVETQYF. The full variable domain, with the rest looked up from reference TRBV5-6 and TRBJ2-5, is DAGVTQSPTHLIKTRGQQVTLRCSPKSGHDTVSWYQQALGQGPQFIFQYYEEEERQRGNFPDRFSGHQFPNYSSELNVNALLLGDSALYLCASSLSPGVETQYFGPGTRLLVL.

The chain uses TRBV6-2 or TRBV6-3 and TRBJ2-4, with a weak D call TRBD2 (5 bases). The better agreement between TRBJ2-5 and the DNA end casts doubt on the J call. CDR1 is MNHEY and CDR2 is SVGEGT in the germline V gene. This CDR3 is 13 amino acids long. This CDR3 reads CASSPRDHGTQYF. The CDR3 DNA is TGTGCCAGCAGCCCGAGGGATCATGGGACCCAGTACTTC.

The V call is TRBV7-9, the J call TRBJ2-7; D might be TRBD1 (5 bases). CDR1 is SEHNR, CDR2 FQNEAQ, per germline (reference sequence). Trimming removed 7 bases at V and 0 bases at J, with 10 bases between. This CDR3 is built from 13 residues. The DNA for the CDR3 is TGTGCCAGCATTACGGACAACTCCTACGAGCAGTACTTC. Its translation is CASITDNSYEQYF.

The chain is built from TRBV20-1 and TRBJ1-2; 8 positions match TRBD1. The CDR3 totals 17 residues. The germline CDR1 and CDR2 sequences are DFQATT and SNEGSKA (reference sequence). J gave up 2 bases and V 2 bases, and 13 bases lay outside the gene matches. The CDR3 DNA follows: TGCAGTGCTAGATTGGACAGGGAGGCTGGTGCCAACTATGGCTACACCTTC. Its translation is CSARLDREAGANYGYTF.

V usage is TRBV6-6 and J usage is TRBJ2-6; D may be TRBD1 (6 bases). V shed 2 bases and J shed 8 bases, with 13 bases lying between them. This CDR3 has 15 residues. CDR1 is MNHNY, CDR2 SVGAGI, per germline (reference sequence). The CDR3 protein is CASSYLTRGTNVLTF. The CDR3 nucleotides are TGTGCCAGCAGTTACCTAACGAGGGGGACCAACGTCCTGACTTTC.